This T cell receptor beta chain originates from a study of blood T cell repertoires in COVID-19. About the study: There were acute and convalescent COVID-19 samples, and they came from the United States, Italy and Spain. In each case, the material was cDNA or gDNA derived from T cells, B-cell-depleted T cells, or PBMCs.

As originally analysed: Reference gene primers were amplified, and this amplification served to estimate nucleated cell counts. Measured with immunoSEQ multiplex PCR; TCRdb has only the in-frame clones, and not every one. V, J and clone size derive from that table, while D and trimming were established from the DNA sequence. The table has 100,000 or so clones, more than 85% seen once. Per the germline V gene, CDR1 is KGHSH and CDR2 is LQKENI. V was trimmed by 6 bases and J by 3 bases, leaving 14 bases between them. The CDR3 has 15 residues. Sequencing input: peripheral blood. This sequence originates from a man aged 55 to 69 with acute or convalescent COVID-19. This chain uses TRBV18 with TRBJ1-4; TRBD1 might be the D (5 bases). This chain's CDR3 is CASSLPGGANEKLFF. For the CDR3, the DNA is TGTGCCAGCTCCCTCCCCGGAGGGGCTAATGAAAAACTGTTTTTT.